This TCR beta chain was identified in a study of blood T cell repertoires in COVID-19. Clones were sequenced by immunoSEQ multiplex PCR, and TCRdb holds only the in-frame ones, with some missing. Among 150,000 to 200,000 clones listed, 94% were seen once. CDR1 SGHRS and CDR2 YFSETQ come from the germline V gene. The CDR3 is 14 amino acids. The germline V and J ends were trimmed by 3 bases and 4 bases, with 14 bases remaining between them. The receptor was isolated from a man aged 25-45 years with COVID-19, enrolled during active disease. This rearrangement joins TRBV5-1 to TRBJ2-7, with D tentatively TRBD1 (5 bases). Sequences were obtained from peripheral blood. The CDR3 reads CASSWAVAGYEQYF. In DNA, the CDR3 is TGCGCCAGCAGCTGGGCTGTAGCAGGGTACGAGCAGTACTTC.